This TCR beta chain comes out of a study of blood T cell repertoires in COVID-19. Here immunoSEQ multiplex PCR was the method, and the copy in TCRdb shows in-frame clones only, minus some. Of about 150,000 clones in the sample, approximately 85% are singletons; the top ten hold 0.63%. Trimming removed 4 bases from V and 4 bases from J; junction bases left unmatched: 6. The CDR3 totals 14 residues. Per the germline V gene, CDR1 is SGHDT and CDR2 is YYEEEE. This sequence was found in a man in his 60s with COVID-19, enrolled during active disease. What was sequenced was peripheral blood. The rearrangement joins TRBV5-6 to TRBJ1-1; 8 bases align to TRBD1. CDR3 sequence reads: CASSPSGGGTEAFF. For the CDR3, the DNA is TGTGCCAGCAGCCCATCAGGGGGCGGCACTGAAGCTTTCTTT.